These 10 T cell receptor beta chains came from one sample sequenced in a study of T cells in Graves' hyperthyroidism and ophthalmopathy. Amplification of TCR beta CDR3 regions was performed using RNA transcripts as template. Initially, a first-round RT-PCR of the TCR CDR3 employed the HTBI primer set. TCRdb redid the calling of the multiplex PCR reads with MiXCR, one entry per CDR3 protein. The sample yields around 400,000 distinct CDR3 sequences, about a sixth seen once. The sequenced material came from blood. These receptor sequences come from a woman aged 18-29 years with Graves' hyperthyroidism that later progressed to Graves' ophthalmopathy.

This clonotype has just a few counts. The CDR3 spells CSVGQGDVNYGYTF. The DNA of the CDR3 is TGCAGCGTTGGACAGGGGGATGTTAACTATGGCTACACCTTC. V usage is TRBV29-1 and J usage is TRBJ1-2, with TRBD1 matching 9 bases. The CDR3 totals 14 residues. The germline V gene encodes CDR1 SQVTM and CDR2 ANQGSEA. The J segment lost 1 base and the V segment lost 4 bases, leaving 4 bases of the junction unmatched.

This clonotype was recorded many times. The rearrangement joins TRBV12-3 or TRBV12-4 to TRBJ2-7; D ambiguous. The CDR3 runs 14 residues. Trimming removed 1 base at V and 7 bases at J, with 14 bases between. DNA for the CDR3: TGTGCCAGCAGTTTAGGGCACGTACGTAGGGAGCAGTACTTC. Its translation: CASSLGHVRREQYF.

This clonotype was counted many times. V gene TRBV2 combines with J gene TRBJ2-1; D gene ambiguous. The CDR3 is 16 amino acids. Germline-derived CDR1 and CDR2 are SNHLY and FYNNEI. V was clipped by 2 bases and J by 0 bases, with 11 bases between them. CDR3 sequence reads: CASSEMGWSSYNEQFF. DNA of the CDR3: TGTGCCAGCAGTGAAATGGGGTGGAGCTCCTACAATGAGCAGTTCTTC. The full variable domain, rest sourced from reference TRBV2 and TRBJ2-1, is EPEVTQTPSHQVTQMGQEVILRCVPISNHLYFYWYRQILGQKVEFLVSFYNNEISEKSEIFDDQFSVERPDGSNFTLKIRSTKLEDSAMYFCASSEMGWSSYNEQFFGPGTRLTVL.

The chain is built from TRBV6-1 and TRBJ1-3, with D unclear. This CDR3 has 15 amino acids. Germline V gene lookup returns CDR1 MNHNS and CDR2 SASEGT. V was clipped by 4 bases and J by 0 bases, with 10 bases between them. The CDR3 loop is CASSVGRSSGNTIYF. CDR3 in DNA: TGTGCCAGCAGTGTTGGCAGAAGCTCTGGAAACACCATATATTTT.

At least ten counts were recorded for this clonotype. The V gene is TRBV7-8, the J gene TRBJ2-3; the D is unclear. Trimming took off 1 base at V and 1 base at J, with 15 bases between the two ends. Germline CDR1 SGHVS, CDR2 FQNEAQ. The CDR3 sequence is 17 residues long. For the CDR3, the DNA is TGTGCCAGCAGCTTAGTGAGGCCCCGGGCTGGCACAGATACGCAGTATTTT. Protein: CASSLVRPRAGTDTQYF.

In this sample, this clonotype turned up many times. The chain uses TRBV18 and TRBJ2-3; no definite D call. Trimming removed 2 bases from V and 2 bases from J, with 5 bases in between. Germline V gives CDR1 KGHSH, CDR2 LQKENI. CDR3 length: 13 residues. The CDR3 loop reads CASSPMITDTQYF. CDR3 nucleotide sequence: TGTGCCAGCTCACCAATGATCACAGATACGCAGTATTTT.

As concerns this clonotype: Being one base from a much bigger clone, this may be a read error. This chain connects TRBV20-1 to TRBJ1-5; 8 bases match TRBD1. The V gene's germline CDR1 is DFQATT and CDR2 SNEGSKA (reference sequence). CDR3 size: 14 residues. In nucleotides, the CDR3 is TGCAGTGCCACGGACAGGGAAAACAATCAGCCCCCGCATTTT. As protein: CSATDRENNQPPHF.

This clonotype was found once. The chain couples TRBV24-1 to TRBJ2-2; D is possibly TRBD2 (5 bases). This CDR3 region has 15 residues. Trimming removed 3 bases at V and 5 bases at J, with 12 bases between. Germline V gene sequence: CDR1 KGHDR, CDR2 SFDVKD. The CDR3 here is CATSDPSTSTGELFF. The CDR3, as DNA: TGTGCCACCAGTGATCCAAGTACTAGTACCGGGGAGCTGTTTTTT.

This chain uses TRBV5-4 with TRBJ2-1; 11 bases align to TRBD2. Germline CDR1 reads SGHNT; CDR2 reads YYREEE (reference sequence). With V trimmed by 0 bases and J by 7 bases, 12 bases remained unmatched. This CDR3 has 18 amino acids. The CDR3 is CASSLVVSGRAGWNEQFF. In DNA form, the CDR3 reads TGTGCCAGCAGCTTGGTAGTTAGCGGGAGGGCCGGTTGGAATGAGCAGTTCTTC.

The chain recombines TRBV7-2 with TRBJ2-2; TRBD2 aligns across 11 bases. The germline V gene has CDR1 SGHTA and CDR2 FQGNSA. This CDR3 has 15 residues. The V and J ends lost 5 bases and 6 bases, in that order; junction bases with no gene match: 5. CDR3 sequence: CASSLTSGRSGELFF. CDR3 coding DNA: TGTGCCAGCAGCCTCACTAGCGGGAGATCCGGGGAGCTGTTTTTT.